These 23 T cell receptor beta chains were all obtained from the same sample, sequenced in a study of blood T cell repertoires in COVID-19. Only in-frame clones appear in the TCRdb table, and some are missing; sequencing was by immunoSEQ multiplex PCR. The sample contains over 150,000 clones, about 86% of which appear only once. Sequenced material: peripheral blood. The receptors derive from a woman in her sixties or seventies who had recovered from COVID-19.

This sequence joins TRBV19 and TRBJ2-3; D remains ambiguous. V was cut by 7 bases and J by 6 bases, with 17 bases left in between. The CDR3 spans 14 residues. Germline values: CDR1 LNHDA, CDR2 SQIVND (reference sequence). CDR3 protein: CASTTHGHSDTQYF. CDR3 sequence (DNA): TGTGCCAGTACCACCCATGGCCACAGCGATACGCAGTATTTT. The full variable domain, with the rest looked up from reference TRBV19 and TRBJ2-3, is DGGITQSPKYLFRKEGQNVTLSCEQNLNHDAMYWYRQDPGQGLRLIYYSQIVNDFQKGDIAEGYSVSREKKESFPLTVTSAQKNPTAFYLCASTTHGHSDTQYFGPGTRLTVL.

This chain uses TRBV30 with TRBJ1-5; no reliable D call. Germline CDR1 GTSNPN, CDR2 SVGIG (reference sequence). The CDR3 covers 13 residues. The V gene lost 0 bases and the J gene lost 6 bases, with 9 bases spanning the gap. The CDR3 sequence: CAWSVLEGQPQHF. DNA for the CDR3: TGTGCCTGGAGTGTACTGGAGGGTCAGCCCCAGCATTTT.

This chain connects TRBV5-1 to TRBJ2-1; 7 nucleotides align to TRBD2. The CDR3 length is 17 residues. In germline, CDR1 is SGHRS, CDR2 YFSETQ. Losses at the gene ends were 0 bases for V and 1 base for J; bases not matched to a gene: 7. CDR3 nucleotides: TGCGCCAGCAGCTTGGGTGGCGGGAGAGGATCCTACAATGAGCAGTTCTTC. This codes for CASSLGGGRGSYNEQFF.

The rearrangement uses TRBV10-3 and TRBJ2-5, with D perhaps matching TRBD2 (6 bases). The CDR3 runs to 13 residues. The ends were cut back, 10 bases at V and 0 bases at J, with 12 bases in the middle. Per germline, CDR1 ENHRY and CDR2 SYGVKD. The CDR3: CATDRDYQETQYF. The CDR3 DNA reads as TGTGCCACTGACCGGGACTACCAAGAGACCCAGTACTTC.

This rearrangement joins TRBV24-1 to TRBJ1-3, with D possibly being TRBD1 (5 bases). This CDR3 contains 14 residues. Trimming took off 6 bases at V and 0 bases at J, with 8 bases between the two ends. The V gene's germline CDR1 is KGHDR and CDR2 SFDVKD. The CDR3 DNA sequence: TGTGCCACCAGTCGGGGGACCTCTGGAAACACCATATATTTT. Its translation is CATSRGTSGNTIYF.

V and J are TRBV19 and TRBJ2-5; 8 positions agree with TRBD2. Germline CDR1 is LNHDA and CDR2 is SQIVND (reference sequence). After removal of 3 bases from V and 2 bases from J, the junction contained 5 bases not matched to a gene. CDR3 size: 15 residues. Here the CDR3 DNA reads TGTGCCAGTAGTATGGGGTCTAGCGGGCAAGAGACCCAGTACTTC. Amino acids: CASSMGSSGQETQYF. The variable domain in full, with the rest retrieved from reference TRBV19 and TRBJ2-5, is DGGITQSPKYLFRKEGQNVTLSCEQNLNHDAMYWYRQDPGQGLRLIYYSQIVNDFQKGDIAEGYSVSREKKESFPLTVTSAQKNPTAFYLCASSMGSSGQETQYFGPGTRLLVL.

The chain employs TRBV5-4 and TRBJ2-2; 15 bases match TRBD2. The CDR3 runs 16 residues. V was pared by 4 bases and J by 5 bases, with 3 bases of the junction left unmatched. CDR1 and CDR2 (germline): SGHNT, YYREEE (reference sequence). The CDR3 is CASSQGLAGGTGELFF. The DNA of the CDR3 is TGTGCCAGCAGCCAAGGACTAGCGGGAGGGACCGGGGAGCTGTTTTTT.

The chain has TRBV4-1 and TRBJ2-1; TRBD1 aligns across 9 bases. Germline V gene data show CDR1 as MGHRA and CDR2 as YSYEKL. V was clipped by 4 bases and J by 7 bases; unmatched bases: 5. The CDR3 consists of 14 residues. DNA for the CDR3: TGCGCCAGCAGCCCAGGGGGACAGGGAAATGAGCAGTTCTTC. As protein: CASSPGGQGNEQFF.

The chain couples TRBV19 to TRBJ1-2, with D possibly TRBD1 on 6 matching bases. This CDR3 comprises 16 residues. The V end was cut by 9 bases, the J end by 0 bases, with 20 bases between. Germline CDR1 is LNHDA and CDR2 is SQIVND (reference sequence). CDR3 nucleotides: TGTGCCAGCCACCTCGGGGGGCGGCTAGCTAACTATGGCTACACCTTC. It is translated as CASHLGGRLANYGYTF.

The chain has TRBV7-2 and TRBJ2-5; 7 nucleotides align to TRBD2. The ends lost 5 bases at V and 0 bases at J; junction bases unmatched: 9. Germline CDR1 is SGHTA and CDR2 is FQGNSA. CDR3 length: 16 residues. CDR3 sequence: CASSPDWREYQETQYF. In nucleotides, the CDR3 is TGTGCCAGCAGCCCCGACTGGCGGGAGTACCAAGAGACCCAGTACTTC.

This chain uses TRBV20-1 with TRBJ1-5; 8 bases map to TRBD1. The CDR3 totals 16 residues. With V trimmed by 3 bases and J by 3 bases, 10 bases remained unmatched. Germline values: CDR1 DFQATT, CDR2 SNEGSKA (reference sequence). The chain's CDR3 is CSASSPGQVPNQPQHF. The CDR3 coding sequence is TGCAGTGCTAGTTCCCCGGGACAGGTGCCCAATCAGCCCCAGCATTTT.

The J gene is TRBJ1-2, the V gene TRBV23-1; 8 nucleotides match TRBD1. TRBV23-1 is filed as an ORF, its function uncertain. V trimming: 0 bases; J trimming: 4 bases; junction bases outside the gene matches: 7. The CDR3 is 16 amino acids. CDR3 nucleotide sequence: TGCGCCAGCAGTCAATCGGGTCAGGGGGCTTCCTATGGCTACACCTTC. Encoded protein: CASSQSGQGASYGYTF.

This chain links TRBV27 with TRBJ2-1; TRBD2 matches 8 bases. Trimming removed 6 bases from V and 6 bases from J; junction bases left unmatched: 10. The CDR3 totals 15 residues. The germline gives CDR1 MNHEY, CDR2 SMNVEV (reference sequence). The CDR3 loop is CASSRTGRALNEQFF. The CDR3 DNA is TGTGCCAGCAGCCGCACCGGGAGGGCTCTCAATGAGCAGTTCTTC.

The chain uses TRBV5-1 and TRBJ2-7, with 7 bases lining up with TRBD2. This CDR3 has 14 residues. Germline V gives CDR1 SGHRS, CDR2 YFSETQ. V shed 4 bases and J 0 bases; nucleotides not matched to a gene: 4. The CDR3 loop reads CASSPPGGSYEQYF. CDR3 in DNA: TGCGCCAGCAGCCCTCCGGGGGGCTCCTACGAGCAGTACTTC.

This clone was observed a few times. CDR3 in DNA: TGTGCTAGTGGTTTGGCCGCAGGGGGCACTGAAGCTTTCTTT. It yields the protein CASGLAAGGTEAFF. The chain links TRBV12-5 to TRBJ1-1; 7 nucleotides line up with TRBD1. CDR3 length: 14 amino acids. Trimming took 1 base from V and 4 from J; bases not matched to a gene: 3. CDR1 and CDR2 (germline): LGHNT, FRNRAP.

This chain connects TRBV7-6 to TRBJ1-1, with 9 bases identical to TRBD1. The trim removed 1 base at V and 3 bases at J, leaving 3 bases unmatched. CDR3 length: 15 residues. Germline CDR1 reads SGHVS; CDR2 reads FNYEAQ. The CDR3, as DNA: TGTGCCAGCAGCTTAGTGGGACAGGGCGACACTGAAGCTTTCTTT. Its protein is CASSLVGQGDTEAFF.

A few counts support this clone. V and J are TRBV9 and TRBJ1-2; no definite D call. Trimming shortened V by 4 bases and J by 8 bases, and 15 bases separated the two germline ends. The length of the CDR3 is 13 residues. The germline V gene encodes CDR1 SGDLS and CDR2 YYNGEE. The CDR3, as DNA: TGTGCCAGCAGCCCAACCCAGGTTGGCGGCTACACCTTC. Protein sequence: CASSPTQVGGYTF.

The rearrangement uses TRBV6-4 and TRBJ1-2; possibly TRBD1 for D (5 bases). The germline V gene encodes CDR1 MRHNA and CDR2 SNTAGT. This CDR3 is 14 amino acids long. V shed 6 bases and J shed 4 bases, with 15 bases lying between them. The CDR3, as DNA: TGTGCCAGCAGGGGGGGGTCCCGGGGCTATGGCTACACCTTC. Residues: CASRGGSRGYGYTF.

V gene TRBV6-5 combines with J gene TRBJ1-2; D unresolved. The germline CDR1 and CDR2 sequences are MNHEY and SVGAGI. The CDR3 runs 15 residues. Trimming left V 7 bases short and J 0 bases short, with 15 bases between. CDR3 loop: CASTANTDTNYGYTF. CDR3 DNA sequence: TGTGCCAGCACCGCCAACACAGATACTAACTATGGCTACACCTTC.

The genes are TRBV27 and TRBJ1-6; D is perhaps TRBD1 (5 bases). The germline V gene has CDR1 MNHEY and CDR2 SMNVEV (reference sequence). Trimming cost V 0 bases and J 8 bases, with 11 bases left between them. The CDR3 extends over 15 amino acids. The DNA of the CDR3 is TGTGCCAGCAGTTTATCGACAGCAGGTTATTCACCCCTCCACTTT. Protein: CASSLSTAGYSPLHF.

The chain employs TRBV24-1 and TRBJ1-5; D is unclear. The CDR3 loop spans 12 amino acids. Germline V gives CDR1 KGHDR, CDR2 SFDVKD. V lost 3 bases to trimming and J lost 5 bases, with 4 bases between them. The CDR3 here is CATSDPYQPQHF. The CDR3 nucleotides read TGTGCCACCAGTGATCCTTATCAGCCCCAGCATTTT.

This sequence joins TRBV7-9 and TRBJ1-1, with no clear D. The CDR3 spans 13 residues. The germline V gene encodes CDR1 SEHNR and CDR2 FQNEAQ (reference sequence). Trimming left V 5 bases short and J 1 base short, with 8 bases between. The CDR3 DNA sequence: TGTGCCAGCAGCCAGTACGAGAACACTGAAGCTTTCTTT. As protein: CASSQYENTEAFF.

This chain uses TRBV3-1 (or the pseudogene TRBV3-2) with TRBJ1-1, with D maybe TRBD1 (6 bases). Germline V lookup: CDR1 LGHDT, CDR2 YNNKEL (reference sequence). The V end lost 0 bases, the J end lost 4 bases, and 12 bases lay between the germline ends. This CDR3 region has 15 residues. The CDR3 DNA sequence: TGTGCCAGCAGCCAAGATACAGGGTGGGTCACTGAAGCTTTCTTT. It is translated as CASSQDTGWVTEAFF.